The text below deals with one T cell receptor (beta chain). TCRdb re-analysed the reads in MiXCR, keeping a single row per CDR3 protein. The sample has 510,000 or so distinct CDR3 sequences, about a quarter seen once. The data originate from a study of T cell repertoires in cytomegalovirus infection. From germline, CDR1 is SGHVT and CDR2 SQSDAQ. Trimming left V 2 bases short and J 6 bases short, with 16 bases between. CDR3 length equals 15 residues. The specimen sequenced was PBMCs. The receptor's source is a human donor in good health (CMV status not recorded). Some clones in this sample may be carry-over from other donors' samples. The chain recombines TRBV7-4 with TRBJ2-5, with D tentatively TRBD2 (6 bases). The CDR3 coding sequence is TGTGCCAGCAGCTTATTCGGGCCTGCGGGAAAGACCCAGTACTTC. It encodes CASSLFGPAGKTQYF.